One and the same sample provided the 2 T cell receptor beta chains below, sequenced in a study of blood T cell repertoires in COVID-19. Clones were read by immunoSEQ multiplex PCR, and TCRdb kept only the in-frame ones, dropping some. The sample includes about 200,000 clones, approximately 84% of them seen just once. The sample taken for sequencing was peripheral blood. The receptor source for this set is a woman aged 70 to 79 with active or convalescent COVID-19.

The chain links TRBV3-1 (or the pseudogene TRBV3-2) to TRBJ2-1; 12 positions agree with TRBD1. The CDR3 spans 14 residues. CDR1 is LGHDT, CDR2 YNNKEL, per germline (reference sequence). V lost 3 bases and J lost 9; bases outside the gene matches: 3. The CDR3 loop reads CASSQGQGATEQFF. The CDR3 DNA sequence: TGTGCCAGCAGCCAGGGACAGGGGGCGACTGAGCAGTTCTTC.

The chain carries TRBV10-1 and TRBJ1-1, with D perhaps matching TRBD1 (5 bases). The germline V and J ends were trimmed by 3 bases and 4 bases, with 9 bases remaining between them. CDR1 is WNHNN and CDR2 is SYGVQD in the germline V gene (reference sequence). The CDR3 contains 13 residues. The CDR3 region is CASSDQGPTEAFF. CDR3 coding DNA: TGCGCCAGCAGTGACCAGGGCCCCACTGAAGCTTTCTTT.